These 27 T cell receptor beta chains came from one sample sequenced in a study of CXCR3-negative and CXCR3-positive naive CD8 T cells (dated by TCRdb to the late 2010s). The research as a whole found: TRB CDR3s from CXCR3-positive naive cells showed higher hydrophobicity (lower Kidera factor 4), lower energy, and higher strength and volume indices than CXCR3-negative naive cells.

The run used a NextSeq 550. The Human TCR Profiling Kit (MiLaboratory) was used to make UMI-labeled 5' RACE TRB cDNA libraries. The reads were reprocessed in TCRdb, with one entry per CDR3 protein sequence and no accompanying DNA. This sample's table contains approximately 100,000 distinct CDR3 sequences. The biggest ten clones account for 0.38% of the sample. Their specific antigens are unknown. The sequenced material came from naive CXCR3+ CD8+ T cells from blood. The cell subset or site label, as the study defines it: CD45RO-CCR7+CD27+CD95- naive CD8+ T cells expressing CXCR3 (TNR3+). All receptors derive from a human donor in good health. Some clones in this sample may be carry-over from other donors' samples.

The chain joins TRBV28 to TRBJ2-1; TCRdb indicates TRBD2, and absent DNA this call remains unverified. The CDR3 length is 12 residues. Germline CDR1 is MDHEN and CDR2 is SYDVKM. This CDR3 reads CASSRDGNSEFF. The full variable domain, rest sourced from reference TRBV28 and TRBJ2-1, is DVKVTQSSRYLVKRTGEKVFLECVQDMDHENMFWYRQDPGLGLRLIYFSYDVKMKEKGDIPEGYSVSREKKERFSLILESASTNQTSMYLCASSRDGNSEFFGPGTRLTVL.

The rearrangement links TRBV7-2 to TRBJ1-1; the D gene TCRdb calls, TRBD1, cannot be checked with no DNA. Germline values: CDR1 SGHTA, CDR2 FQGNSA. The CDR3 is 15 amino acids. CDR3 in amino acids: CASSLRGISNTEAFF.

This rearrangement joins TRBV29-1 to TRBJ1-2; with no DNA, the TCRdb D assignment of TRBD1 cannot be verified. Germline CDR1 SQVTM, CDR2 ANQGSEA. The CDR3 consists of 12 residues. CDR3 sequence: CSVDWGARGYTF.

This chain connects TRBV2 to TRBJ2-7. The germline gives CDR1 SNHLY, CDR2 FYNNEI. CDR3 length: 14 amino acids. The CDR3 region is CASSEVFGSYEQYF. Based on the CDR3 plus reference TRBV2 and TRBJ2-7, the full variable domain is EPEVTQTPSHQVTQMGQEVILRCVPISNHLYFYWYRQILGQKVEFLVSFYNNEISEKSEIFDDQFSVERPDGSNFTLKIRSTKLEDSAMYFCASSEVFGSYEQYFGPGTRLTVT.

The chain has TRBV23-1 and TRBJ2-7; TCRdb returns TRBD2, unconfirmable since there is no DNA. TRBV23-1 is reported as an ORF; its role is uncertain. The length of the CDR3 is 13 residues. CDR3 residues: CGKNRKEGYEQYF.

The rearrangement uses TRBV28 and TRBJ2-3; TCRdb picks TRBD1, but there is no DNA to check that call. Germline CDR1 and CDR2: MDHEN and SYDVKM. The CDR3 totals 16 residues. The CDR3 spells CASSLDSVSRTDTQYF.

The V and J genes are TRBV27 and TRBJ2-1; TCRdb names TRBD2, which stays unverified in the absence of DNA. This CDR3 has 14 residues. Germline loops: CDR1 MNHEY, CDR2 SMNVEV (reference sequence). The CDR3 sequence is CASSWGLDRNEQLF.

The chain joins TRBV7-9 to TRBJ2-7; checking the TCRdb D call of TRBD2 is not possible without DNA. In germline, CDR1 is SEHNR, CDR2 FQNEAQ (reference sequence). The CDR3 runs to 16 residues. The CDR3 spells CASSSSIAGGPYEQYF.

V gene TRBV7-2 combines with J gene TRBJ2-5; TCRdb's D call, TRBD1, is unchecked because there is no DNA. CDR3 length: 15 residues. The germline CDR1 and CDR2 sequences are SGHTA and FQGNSA. CDR3 loop: CASSLALVGVETQYF.

The chain recombines TRBV19 with TRBJ1-1; absent DNA, TCRdb's TRBD1 call cannot be checked. The CDR3 totals 17 residues. The germline V gene has CDR1 LNHDA and CDR2 SQIVND (reference sequence). CDR3 sequence: CASSIDPPMGRNTEAFF. The full variable domain, its missing parts supplied by reference TRBV19 and TRBJ1-1, is DGGITQSPKYLFRKEGQNVTLSCEQNLNHDAMYWYRQDPGQGLRLIYYSQIVNDFQKGDIAEGYSVSREKKESFPLTVTSAQKNPTAFYLCASSIDPPMGRNTEAFFGQGTRLTVV.

V and J are TRBV6-6 and TRBJ2-1. Germline V gene lookup returns CDR1 MNHNY and CDR2 SVGAGI (reference sequence). The CDR3 has 15 amino acids. CDR3: CASSYLWGSYNEQFF.

V and J are TRBV29-1 and TRBJ2-1; as DNA is missing, the TRBD2 call by TCRdb cannot be tested. The CDR3 is made up of 15 amino acids. Germline CDR1 is SQVTM and CDR2 is ANQGSEA. CDR3 in amino acids: CSVEETSGGYNEQFF.

This chain joins TRBV29-1 and TRBJ1-2; TCRdb proposes TRBD1, but this gene call is untestable without DNA. Looked up from germline, CDR1 is SQVTM and CDR2 is ANQGSEA. This CDR3 contains 14 residues. The chain's CDR3 is CSVGGTNLNYGYTF. The variable domain in full, completed from reference TRBV29-1 and TRBJ1-2, reads SAVISQKPSRDICQRGTSLTIQCQVDSQVTMMFWYRQQPGQSLTLIATANQGSEATYESGFVIDKFPISRPNLTFSTLTVSNMSPEDSSIYLCSVGGTNLNYGYTFGSGTRLTVV.

The gene calls are TRBV20-1 and TRBJ1-1; checking the TCRdb D call of TRBD1 is not possible without DNA. Germline CDR1 DFQATT, CDR2 SNEGSKA (reference sequence). The CDR3 covers 12 residues. This chain's CDR3 is CSAASGETEAFF.

The V gene is TRBV7-7, the J gene TRBJ2-7; TCRdb's D call, TRBD1, is unchecked because there is no DNA. Germline V gives CDR1 SSHAT, CDR2 FNYEAQ (reference sequence). CDR3 size: 15 residues. This CDR3 is CASSLGQGGRYEQYF.

The chain is built from TRBV25-1 and TRBJ1-5. This CDR3 comprises 18 residues. Germline assignment: CDR1 MGHDK and CDR2 SYGVNS. The CDR3 loop is CASTNRGAVSDSNQPQHF.

The chain has TRBV7-9 and TRBJ2-5; TCRdb indicates TRBD1, and absent DNA this call remains unverified. Germline assignment: CDR1 SEHNR and CDR2 FQNEAQ (reference sequence). The CDR3 has 15 residues. This CDR3 is CASSSWTEGLYTQYF.

The chain uses TRBV4-3 and TRBJ2-7; the TRBD1 assignment by TCRdb is unverifiable without DNA. Germline V gene lookup returns CDR1 LGHNA and CDR2 YSLEER. CDR3 length: 14 amino acids. The CDR3 sequence: CASSSRGRGYEQYF.

This chain links TRBV14 with TRBJ1-1; the TRBD1 assignment by TCRdb is unverifiable without DNA. Germline V gene lookup returns CDR1 SGHDN and CDR2 FVKESK. There are 13 residues in the CDR3. CDR3 in amino acids: CASSQVQGTEAFF.

The V and J genes are TRBV12-3 or TRBV12-4 and TRBJ2-1; the D call from TCRdb, TRBD2, cannot be confirmed without DNA. This CDR3 has 15 residues. This chain's CDR3 is CASSPPPVLYNEQFF.

This chain joins TRBV3-1 and TRBJ2-1. The CDR3 loop spans 17 amino acids. Germline V CDR1 and CDR2: LGHDT, YNNKEL (reference sequence). The CDR3: CASSQELILSSYNEQFF.

V is TRBV14 and J is TRBJ2-1; without DNA, the TCRdb call of TRBD1 cannot be checked. Germline V gene sequence: CDR1 SGHDN, CDR2 FVKESK. This CDR3 contains 15 residues. CDR3 sequence reads: CASSQEFGASNEQFF.

The chain is built from TRBV7-2 and TRBJ1-5; no DNA is available, so the TRBD1 call from TCRdb remains unchecked. Germline V gives CDR1 SGHTA, CDR2 FQGNSA. CDR3 size: 16 residues. This chain's CDR3 is CASSWLGSGSNQPQHF.

The rearrangement uses TRBV4-1 and TRBJ2-1; there is no DNA to check the TCRdb D call of TRBD2. Germline V gives CDR1 MGHRA, CDR2 YSYEKL. CDR3 size: 17 residues. The CDR3 loop reads CASSLVWTSGGNNEQFF.

The CDR3 spells CASSPGAGYNEQFF. V usage is TRBV11-3 and J usage is TRBJ2-1; TCRdb selects TRBD2, and the lack of DNA leaves this call unchecked. This CDR3 comprises 14 residues. In germline, CDR1 is SGHNT, CDR2 YENEEA.

The gene calls are TRBV6-6 and TRBJ2-3; TCRdb's assignment of TRBD1 cannot be checked, as there is no DNA. Germline-derived CDR1 and CDR2 are MNHNY and SVGAGI (reference sequence). The CDR3 consists of 15 residues. The chain's CDR3 is CASSPHPGGRDTQYF.

This chain links TRBV6-5 with TRBJ2-4; no DNA is available, so the TRBD2 call from TCRdb remains unchecked. There are 16 residues in the CDR3. CDR1 is MNHEY, CDR2 SVGAGI, per germline. CDR3 amino acids: CASSYPSREGRNIQYF.